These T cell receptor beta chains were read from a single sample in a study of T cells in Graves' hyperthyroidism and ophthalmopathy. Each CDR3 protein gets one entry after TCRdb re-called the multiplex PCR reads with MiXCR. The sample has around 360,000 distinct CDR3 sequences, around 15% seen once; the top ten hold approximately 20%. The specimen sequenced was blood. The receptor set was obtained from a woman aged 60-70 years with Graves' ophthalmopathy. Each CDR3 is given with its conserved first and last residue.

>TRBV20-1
CSAPLAGEAVSRDTQYF
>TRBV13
CASSERTGVSEKLFF
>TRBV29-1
CSVEASGTADTQYF
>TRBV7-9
CASSLPTSGRDNEQFF
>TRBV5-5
CASSLRARPYEQYF
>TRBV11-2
CASSFVVNTEAFF
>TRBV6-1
CASSTGTDNYGYTF
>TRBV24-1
CATSDPSGVGIQYF
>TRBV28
CASRKQGAREKLFF
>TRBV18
CASSPPGQGLGGYTF
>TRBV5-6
CASSLRQNTGELFF
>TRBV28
CASSSTGGYFSSYNSPLHF
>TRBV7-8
CASSLLQSQETQYF
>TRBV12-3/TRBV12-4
CASSPGTGYTWQETQYF
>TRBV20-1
CSARVGYNEQFF
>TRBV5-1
CASSLAIGRAANEQFF
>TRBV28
CASSDKITGELFF
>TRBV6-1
CASRGGGETNGQYF
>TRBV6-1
CASNVPDTQYF
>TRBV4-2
CASSLPGAMNTEAFF
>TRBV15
CATSNLSITEAFF
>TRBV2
CASRGGSAYEQYF
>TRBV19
CASSIGGGSLGFNEQFF
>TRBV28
CASSLYGLNEKLFF
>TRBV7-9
CASSTDRGGTGELFF